A selection of T cell receptor beta chains follows, all from one sample in a study of cytomegalovirus exposure and HLA in healthy donors. Clones were sequenced by immunoSEQ multiplex PCR, and TCRdb holds only the in-frame ones, with some missing. The sample includes some 150,000 clones, around 86% of them seen just once. The sample consisted of PBMCs. These receptors were obtained from a woman in her forties or fifties in good health and CMV-seropositive. Both conserved end residues are part of each CDR3. The D gene is left open where the match is weak. For some rows the clone size is stated as once, few or many, or as a class when expanded; others skip it.

d_gene	j_gene	v_gene	abundance	CDR3aa	CDR3nt
-	TRBJ1-1	TRBV7-9	-	CASSSYAGNTEAFF	TGTGCCAGCAGCTCTTATGCCGGGAACACTGAAGCTTTCTTT
-	TRBJ1-1	TRBV18	-	CASSPGRVEAFF	TGTGCCAGCTCACCGGGGAGGGTAGAAGCTTTCTTT
-	TRBJ1-1	TRBV19	-	CASSIMGQGTEAFF	TGTGCCAGTAGTATTATGGGGCAGGGCACTGAAGCTTTCTTT
-	TRBJ2-5	TRBV5-1	-	CASGRQPQETQYF	TGCGCCAGCGGCAGACAGCCTCAAGAGACCCAGTACTTC
-	TRBJ1-5	TRBV27	-	CASSLIGSNQPQHF	TGTGCCAGCAGTTTAATCGGGAGCAATCAGCCCCAGCATTTT
TRBD1	TRBJ1-2	TRBV28	-	CASSLTGTADGYGYTF	TGTGCCAGCAGCCTCACCGGGACAGCCGACGGGTATGGCTACACCTTC
TRBD1	TRBJ1-2	TRBV27	once	CASRAWDRSGYTF	TGTGCCAGCAGGGCATGGGACAGGAGCGGCTACACCTTC
TRBD2	TRBJ2-3	TRBV30	-	CAWSPGGRGADTQYF	TGTGCCTGGAGTCCAGGCGGGAGAGGGGCAGATACGCAGTATTTT
-	TRBJ2-1	TRBV6-1	-	CASIFDFSSYNEQFF	TGTGCCAGCATATTTGACTTCAGCTCCTACAATGAGCAGTTCTTC
-	TRBJ2-1	TRBV5-4	few	CASSSNTIPGLQHNEQFF	TGTGCCAGCAGTTCGAACACTATTCCGGGACTCCAACACAATGAGCAGTTCTTC
-	TRBJ2-7	TRBV6-6	-	CASSYGRVPYEQYF	TGTGCCAGCAGTTATGGCAGGGTCCCCTACGAGCAGTACTTC
-	TRBJ2-3	TRBV5-1	-	CASSLLLSTDTQYF	TGCGCCAGCAGCTTACTACTTAGCACAGATACGCAGTATTTT
-	TRBJ2-1	TRBV30	-	CAWSPKRGSYNEQFF	TGTGCCTGGAGTCCTAAAAGGGGGTCCTACAATGAGCAGTTCTTC
-	TRBJ1-1	TRBV30	-	CAWSHQANTEAFF	TGTGCCTGGAGTCACCAGGCCAACACTGAAGCTTTCTTT
TRBD1	TRBJ2-7	TRBV19	-	CASSIDPGQGVYEQYF	TGTGCCAGTAGTATAGACCCGGGACAGGGGGTCTACGAGCAGTACTTC
TRBD2	TRBJ2-7	TRBV2	-	CASIGGVSYEQYF	TGTGCCAGCATTGGGGGGGTTTCCTACGAGCAGTACTTC
TRBD1	TRBJ2-1	TRBV29-1	-	CSVEGGDRGPGNEQFF	TGCAGCGTTGAAGGGGGGGACAGGGGGCCCGGGAATGAGCAGTTCTTC
TRBD1	TRBJ1-1	TRBV30	once	CAWRSDREAQAFF	TGTGCCTGGAGGTCAGACAGGGAGGCCCAAGCTTTCTTT
-	TRBJ1-3	TRBV2	-	CASSEGTPGNTIYF	TGTGCCAGCAGTGAGGGGACTCCGGGAAACACCATATATTTT
TRBD1	TRBJ1-1	TRBV5-1	-	CASSRTGVTEAFF	TGCGCCAGCAGCCGGACAGGCGTCACTGAAGCTTTCTTT
-	TRBJ2-1	TRBV6-5	-	CASSQRGGSYNEQFF	TGTGCCAGCAGTCAGAGGGGGGGCTCCTACAATGAGCAGTTCTTC
-	TRBJ1-4	TRBV7-8	-	CASSLGRGGNEKLFF	TGTGCCAGCAGCCTCGGCCGGGGGGGGAATGAAAAACTGTTTTTT
TRBD1	TRBJ2-7	TRBV6-6	-	CASRLTGASSYEQYF	TGTGCCAGCAGATTAACAGGGGCCAGCTCCTACGAGCAGTACTTC
-	TRBJ1-4	TRBV18	-	CASSPLPLRSATNEKLFF	TGTGCCAGCTCCCCTCTACCTCTTCGGTCGGCAACTAATGAAAAACTGTTTTTT
-	TRBJ2-1	TRBV19	-	CASSIELALYNEQFF	TGTGCCAGTAGTATAGAACTAGCTCTCTACAATGAGCAGTTCTTC
TRBD2	TRBJ2-5	TRBV5-1	-	CASSGGLAGAETQYF	TGCGCCAGCAGCGGGGGACTAGCGGGGGCTGAGACCCAGTACTTC
-	TRBJ1-1	TRBV19	-	CASSIRTRGNTEAFF	TGTGCCAGTAGTATACGGACGCGGGGAAACACTGAAGCTTTCTTT
-	TRBJ2-3	TRBV4-3	-	CASSGRGTDTQYF	TGCGCCAGCAGCGGCAGGGGCACAGATACGCAGTATTTT